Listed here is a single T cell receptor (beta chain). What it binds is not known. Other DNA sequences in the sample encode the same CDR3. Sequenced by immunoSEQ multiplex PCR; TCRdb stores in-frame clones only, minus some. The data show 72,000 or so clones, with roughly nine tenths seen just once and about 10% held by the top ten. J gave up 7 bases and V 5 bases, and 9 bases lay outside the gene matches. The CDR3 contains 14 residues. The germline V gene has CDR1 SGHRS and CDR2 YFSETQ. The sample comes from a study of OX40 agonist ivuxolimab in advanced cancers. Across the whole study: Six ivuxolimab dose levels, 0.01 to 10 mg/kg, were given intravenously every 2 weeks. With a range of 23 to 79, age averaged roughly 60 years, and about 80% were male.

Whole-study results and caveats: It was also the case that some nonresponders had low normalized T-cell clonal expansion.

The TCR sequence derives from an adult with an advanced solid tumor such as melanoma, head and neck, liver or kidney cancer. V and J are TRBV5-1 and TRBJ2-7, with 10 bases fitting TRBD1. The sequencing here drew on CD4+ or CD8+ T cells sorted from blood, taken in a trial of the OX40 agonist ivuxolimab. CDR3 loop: CASRRDRGRGEQYF. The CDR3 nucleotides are TGCGCCAGCAGAAGGGACAGGGGTCGGGGGGAGCAGTACTTC.